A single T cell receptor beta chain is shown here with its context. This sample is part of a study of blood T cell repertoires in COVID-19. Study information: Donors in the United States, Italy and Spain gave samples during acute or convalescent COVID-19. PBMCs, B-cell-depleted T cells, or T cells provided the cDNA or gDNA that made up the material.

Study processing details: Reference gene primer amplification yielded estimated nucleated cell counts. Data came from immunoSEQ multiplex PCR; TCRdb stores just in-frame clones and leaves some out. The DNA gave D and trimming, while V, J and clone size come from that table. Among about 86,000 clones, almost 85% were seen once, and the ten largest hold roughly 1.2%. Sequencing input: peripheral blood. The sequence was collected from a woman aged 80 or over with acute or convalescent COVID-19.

The CDR3 reads CASRDMDAEAFF. The DNA for the CDR3 is TGTGCCAGCAGGGACATGGACGCTGAAGCTTTCTTT. The gene calls are TRBV2 and TRBJ1-1; D is possibly TRBD1 (5 bases). The CDR3 contains 12 residues. Trimming stripped 6 bases from V and 6 bases from J, with 11 bases between. Per germline, CDR1 SNHLY and CDR2 FYNNEI. The full variable domain, in which reference TRBV2 and TRBJ1-1 provide the parts outside the CDR3, is EPEVTQTPSHQVTQMGQEVILRCVPISNHLYFYWYRQILGQKVEFLVSFYNNEISEKSEIFDDQFSVERPDGSNFTLKIRSTKLEDSAMYFCASRDMDAEAFFGQGTRLTVV.